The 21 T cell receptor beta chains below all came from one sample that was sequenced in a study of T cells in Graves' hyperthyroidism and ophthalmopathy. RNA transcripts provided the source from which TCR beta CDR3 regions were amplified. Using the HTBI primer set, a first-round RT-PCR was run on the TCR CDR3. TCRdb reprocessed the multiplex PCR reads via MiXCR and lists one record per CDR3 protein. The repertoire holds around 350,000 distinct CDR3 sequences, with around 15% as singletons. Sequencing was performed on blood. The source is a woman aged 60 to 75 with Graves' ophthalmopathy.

The CDR3 is CASRAGQGGTEAFF. The CDR3 nucleotides read TGTGCCAGCAGAGCGGGACAGGGAGGTACTGAAGCTTTCTTT. V is TRBV6-2 or TRBV6-3 and J is TRBJ1-1; 9 bases are a match to TRBD1. The ends lost 6 bases at V and 5 bases at J; junction bases unmatched: 7. CDR3 length: 14 amino acids. Germline CDR1 and CDR2: MNHEY and SVGEGT.

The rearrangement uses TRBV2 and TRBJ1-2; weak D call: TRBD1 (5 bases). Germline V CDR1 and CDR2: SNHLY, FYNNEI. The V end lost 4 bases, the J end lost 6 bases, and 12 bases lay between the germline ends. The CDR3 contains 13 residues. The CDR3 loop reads CASSGWGLDGYTF. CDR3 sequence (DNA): TGTGCCAGCAGTGGGTGGGGCCTGGATGGCTACACCTTC.

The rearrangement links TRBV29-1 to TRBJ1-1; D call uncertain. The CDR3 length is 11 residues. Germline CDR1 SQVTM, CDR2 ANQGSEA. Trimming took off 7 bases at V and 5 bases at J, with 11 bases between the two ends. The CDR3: CSAMAGTEAFF. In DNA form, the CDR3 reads TGCAGCGCCATGGCGGGGACTGAAGCTTTCTTT.

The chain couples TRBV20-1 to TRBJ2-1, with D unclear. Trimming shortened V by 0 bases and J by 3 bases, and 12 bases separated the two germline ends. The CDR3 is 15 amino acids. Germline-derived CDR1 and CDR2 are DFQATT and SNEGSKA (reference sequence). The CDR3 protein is CSARDPSVVYNEQFF. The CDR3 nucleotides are TGCAGTGCTAGAGATCCTTCTGTCGTCTACAATGAGCAGTTCTTC.

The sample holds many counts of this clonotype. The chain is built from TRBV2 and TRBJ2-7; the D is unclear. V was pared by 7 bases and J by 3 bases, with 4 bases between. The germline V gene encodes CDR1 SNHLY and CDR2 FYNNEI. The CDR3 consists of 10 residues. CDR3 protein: CASMGYEQYF. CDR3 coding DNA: TGTGCCAGCATGGGCTACGAGCAGTACTTC.

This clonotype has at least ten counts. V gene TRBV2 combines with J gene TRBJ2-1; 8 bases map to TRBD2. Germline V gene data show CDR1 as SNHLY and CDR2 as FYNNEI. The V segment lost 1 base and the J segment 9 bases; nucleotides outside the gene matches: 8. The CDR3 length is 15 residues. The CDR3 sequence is CASSEGFSGRGEQFF. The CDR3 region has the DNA TGTGCCAGCAGTGAAGGGTTCAGCGGGAGAGGTGAGCAGTTCTTC.

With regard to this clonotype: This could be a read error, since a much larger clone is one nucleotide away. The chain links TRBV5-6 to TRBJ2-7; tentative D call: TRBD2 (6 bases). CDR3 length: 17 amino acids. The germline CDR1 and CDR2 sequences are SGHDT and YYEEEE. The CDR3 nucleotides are TGTGCCAGCAGCTTAAGGTTCCAGCGGGCCTTCTCCTGCGAGCAGTACTTC. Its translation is CASSLRFQRAFSCEQYF. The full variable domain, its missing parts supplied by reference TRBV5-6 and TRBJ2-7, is DAGVTQSPTHLIKTRGQQVTLRCSPKSGHDTVSWYQQALGQGPQFIFQYYEEEERQRGNFPDRFSGHQFPNYSSELNVNALLLGDSALYLCASSLRFQRAFSCEQYFGPGTRLTVT.

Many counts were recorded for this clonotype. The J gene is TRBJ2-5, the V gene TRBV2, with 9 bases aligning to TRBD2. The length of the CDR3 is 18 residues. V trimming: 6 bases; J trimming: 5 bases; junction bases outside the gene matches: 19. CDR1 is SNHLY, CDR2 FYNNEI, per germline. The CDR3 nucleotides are TGTGCCAGCAGACCGGGTGCTATCGCGGGAGGGCCGGATGAGACCCAGTACTTC. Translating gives CASRPGAIAGGPDETQYF.

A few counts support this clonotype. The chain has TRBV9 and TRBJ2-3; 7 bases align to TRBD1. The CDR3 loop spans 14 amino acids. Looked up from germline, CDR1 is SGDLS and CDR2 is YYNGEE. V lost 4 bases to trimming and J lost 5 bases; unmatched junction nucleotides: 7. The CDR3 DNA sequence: TGTGCCAGCAGCCCCGGACAGGTTGGAGATACGCAGTATTTT. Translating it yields CASSPGQVGDTQYF.

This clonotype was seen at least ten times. CDR3: CSASMTSGSAEQYF. CDR3 DNA: TGCAGTGCTAGTATGACTAGCGGGAGTGCCGAGCAGTACTTC. The J gene is TRBJ2-7, the V gene TRBV20-1; 12 bases map to TRBD2. J was trimmed by 6 bases and V by 3 bases; bases with no gene match: 6. The CDR3 is 14 amino acids. Germline V gene data show CDR1 as DFQATT and CDR2 as SNEGSKA (reference sequence).

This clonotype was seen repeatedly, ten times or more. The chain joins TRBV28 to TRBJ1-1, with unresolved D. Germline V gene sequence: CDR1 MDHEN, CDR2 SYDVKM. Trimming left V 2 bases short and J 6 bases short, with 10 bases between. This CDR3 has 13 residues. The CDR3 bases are TGTGCCAGCAGTTTAGTCGGGAAATCTGAAGCTTTCTTT. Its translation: CASSLVGKSEAFF.

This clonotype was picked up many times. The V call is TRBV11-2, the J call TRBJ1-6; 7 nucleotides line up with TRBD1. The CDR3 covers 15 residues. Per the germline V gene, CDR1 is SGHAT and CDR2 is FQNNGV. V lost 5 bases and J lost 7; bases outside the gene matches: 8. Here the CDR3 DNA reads TGTGCCAGCAGCGTTGGGGACAGAAGAAATTCACCCCTCCACTTT. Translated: CASSVGDRRNSPLHF.

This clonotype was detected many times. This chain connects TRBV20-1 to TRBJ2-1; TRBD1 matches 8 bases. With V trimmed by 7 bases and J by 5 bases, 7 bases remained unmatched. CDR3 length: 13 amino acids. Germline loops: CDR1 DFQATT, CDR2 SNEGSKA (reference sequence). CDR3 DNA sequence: TGCAGTGGAAAAGGACAGGGAAACAATGAGCAGTTCTTC. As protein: CSGKGQGNNEQFF.

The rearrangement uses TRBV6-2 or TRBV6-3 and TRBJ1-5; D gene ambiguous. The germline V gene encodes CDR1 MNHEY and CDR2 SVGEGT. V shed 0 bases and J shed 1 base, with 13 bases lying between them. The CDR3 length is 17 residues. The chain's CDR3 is CASSYSRPIGSNQPQHF. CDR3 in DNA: TGTGCCAGCAGTTACTCGAGGCCGATTGGGAGCAATCAGCCCCAGCATTTT.

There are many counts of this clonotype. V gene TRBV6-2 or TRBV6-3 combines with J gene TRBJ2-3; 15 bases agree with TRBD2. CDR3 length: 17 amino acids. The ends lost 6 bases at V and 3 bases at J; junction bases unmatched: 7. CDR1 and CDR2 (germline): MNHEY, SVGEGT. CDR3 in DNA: TGTGCCAGCAGCCTCCCGGGACTAGCGGGAGGTACAGATACGCAGTATTTT. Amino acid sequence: CASSLPGLAGGTDTQYF.

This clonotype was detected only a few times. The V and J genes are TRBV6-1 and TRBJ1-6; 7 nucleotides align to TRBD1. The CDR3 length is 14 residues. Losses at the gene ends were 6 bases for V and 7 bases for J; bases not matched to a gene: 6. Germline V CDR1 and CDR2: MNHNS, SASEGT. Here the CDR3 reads CASSPGQINSPLHF. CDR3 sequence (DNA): TGTGCCAGCAGCCCGGGACAGATCAATTCACCCCTCCACTTT.

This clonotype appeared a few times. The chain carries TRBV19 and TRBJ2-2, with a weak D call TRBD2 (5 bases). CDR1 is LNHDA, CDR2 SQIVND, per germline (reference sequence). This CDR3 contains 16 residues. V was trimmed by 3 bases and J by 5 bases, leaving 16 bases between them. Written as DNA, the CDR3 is TGTGCCAGTAGTATTTTTACGGGATCCGGAACCGGGGAGCTGTTTTTT. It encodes CASSIFTGSGTGELFF.

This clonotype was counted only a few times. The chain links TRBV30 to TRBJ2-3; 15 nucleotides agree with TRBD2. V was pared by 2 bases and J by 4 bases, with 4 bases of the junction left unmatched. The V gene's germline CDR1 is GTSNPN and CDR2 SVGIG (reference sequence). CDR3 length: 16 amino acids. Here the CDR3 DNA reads TGTGCCTGGAGTCACGGACTAGCGGGAGGGGCAGATACGCAGTATTTT. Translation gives CAWSHGLAGGADTQYF. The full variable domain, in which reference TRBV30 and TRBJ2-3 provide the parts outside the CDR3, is SQTIHQWPATLVQPVGSPLSLECTVEGTSNPNLYWYRQAAGRGLQLLFYSVGIGQISSEVPQNLSASRPQDRQFILSSKKLLLSDSGFYLCAWSHGLAGGADTQYFGPGTRLTVL.

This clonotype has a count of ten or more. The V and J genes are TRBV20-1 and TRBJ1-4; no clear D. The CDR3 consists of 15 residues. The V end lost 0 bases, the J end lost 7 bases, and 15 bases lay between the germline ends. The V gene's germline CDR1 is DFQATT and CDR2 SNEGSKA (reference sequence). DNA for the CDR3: TGCAGTGCTAGAGATGAGTTGGCAGGAGGTGAAAAACTGTTTTTT. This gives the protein CSARDELAGGEKLFF.

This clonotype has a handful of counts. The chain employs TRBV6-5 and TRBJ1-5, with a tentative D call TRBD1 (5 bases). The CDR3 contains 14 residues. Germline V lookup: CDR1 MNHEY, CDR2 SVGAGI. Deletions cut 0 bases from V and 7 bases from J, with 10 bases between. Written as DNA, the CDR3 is TGTGCCAGCAGTTACTCGAGGGGCGGGCAGCCCCAGCATTTT. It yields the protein CASSYSRGGQPQHF.

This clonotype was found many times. The CDR3 DNA is TGTGCCAGCAGCCCGGACAGCTACACTGAAGCTTTCTTT. This gives the protein CASSPDSYTEAFF. V gene TRBV27 combines with J gene TRBJ1-1; possibly TRBD1 for D (6 bases). The CDR3 is 13 residues long. CDR1 and CDR2 from the germline V gene are MNHEY and SMNVEV (reference sequence). Trimming stripped 6 bases from V and 3 bases from J, with 11 bases between.